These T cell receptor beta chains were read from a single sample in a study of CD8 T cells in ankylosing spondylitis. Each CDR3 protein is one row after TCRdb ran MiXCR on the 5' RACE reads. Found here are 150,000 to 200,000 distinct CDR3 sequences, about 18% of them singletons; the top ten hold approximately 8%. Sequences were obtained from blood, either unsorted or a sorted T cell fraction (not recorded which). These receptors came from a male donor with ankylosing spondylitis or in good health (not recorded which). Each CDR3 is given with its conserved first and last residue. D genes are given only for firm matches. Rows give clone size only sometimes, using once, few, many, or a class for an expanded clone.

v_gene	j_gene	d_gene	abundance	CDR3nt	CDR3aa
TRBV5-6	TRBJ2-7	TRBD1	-	TGTGCCAGCAGCCCACGGGACAGTCAGTACGAGCAGTACTTC	CASSPRDSQYEQYF
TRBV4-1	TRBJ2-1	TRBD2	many	TGCGCCAGCAGCCAAGATCGGCTAGCGGGAGGGTACAATGAGCAGTTCTTC	CASSQDRLAGGYNEQFF
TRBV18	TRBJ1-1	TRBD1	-	TGTGCCAGCTCAGCGGGACAGGGAGCCCTTGAAGCTTTCTTT	CASSAGQGALEAFF
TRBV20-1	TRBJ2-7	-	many	TGCAGTGCTCGCCCCGACATGTACGAGCAGTACTTC	CSARPDMYEQYF
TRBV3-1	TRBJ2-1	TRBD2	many	TGTGCCAGCAGCCTTCAGTCCCGACTAGCCAATGAGCAGTTCTTC	CASSLQSRLANEQFF
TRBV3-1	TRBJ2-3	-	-	TGTGCCAGCAGCCAAGAGGGGACTTTGTTAGTCACAGATACGCAGTATTTT	CASSQEGTLLVTDTQYF
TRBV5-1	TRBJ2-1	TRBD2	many	TGCGCCAGCAGCTTGATGACTAGCGGAGGATACAATGAGCAGTTCTTC	CASSLMTSGGYNEQFF
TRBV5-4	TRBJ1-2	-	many	TGTGCCAGCAGCTACCGGGGGGCGCCGACCTATGGCTACACCTTC	CASSYRGAPTYGYTF
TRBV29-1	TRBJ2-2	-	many	TGCAGCGTTGGAGGAACCGGGGAGCTGTTTTTT	CSVGGTGELFF
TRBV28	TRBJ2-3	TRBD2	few	TGTGCCACAAAGCGGGGGGGCACAGATACGCAGTATTTT	CATKRGGTDTQYF
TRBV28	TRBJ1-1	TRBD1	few	TGTGCCAGCAGTCGGGACAGAACGAACACTGAAGCTTTCTTT	CASSRDRTNTEAFF
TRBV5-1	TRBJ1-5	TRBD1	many	TGCGCCAGCAGGGAGGGGGCTAGTCAGCCCCAGCATTTT	CASREGASQPQHF
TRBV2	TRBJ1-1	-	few	TGTGCCAGCAACAGGGATGGGGGAACTGAAGCTTTCTTT	CASNRDGGTEAFF
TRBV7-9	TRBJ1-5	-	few	TGTGCCAGCAGCTCATCGGACAGCTATAGCAATCAGCCCCAGCATTTT	CASSSSDSYSNQPQHF
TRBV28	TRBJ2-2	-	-	TGTGCCAGCATGCGGGCGGACACCGGGGAGCTGTTTTTT	CASMRADTGELFF
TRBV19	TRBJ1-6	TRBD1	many	TGTGCCAGTAGTATCGACAGGGGGCTTGATTCACCCCTCCACTTT	CASSIDRGLDSPLHF
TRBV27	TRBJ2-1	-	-	TGTGCCAGCAGTCGACTCGATGAGCAGTTCTTC	CASSRLDEQFF
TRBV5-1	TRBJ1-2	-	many	TGCGCCAGCAGCTTGGTGACGGGGTTTAAGAGTGGCTACACCTTC	CASSLVTGFKSGYTF
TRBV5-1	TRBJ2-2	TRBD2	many	TGCGCCAGCAGCTTGGGACTAGCGGGAACGCCCGGGGAGCTGTTTTTT	CASSLGLAGTPGELFF
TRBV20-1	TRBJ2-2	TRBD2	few	TGCAGTGCTAGAGACTCCCGGGAGGGTTACACCGGGGAGCTGTTTTTT	CSARDSREGYTGELFF
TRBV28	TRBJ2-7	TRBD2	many	TGTGCCAGCAGTTCGGTCGCAGGCTTGACTAGCGGGAGCGAAGAGCAGTACTTC	CASSSVAGLTSGSEEQYF
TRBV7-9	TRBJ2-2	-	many	TGTGCCAGCAGGAGGACCCGTTGGGCCTCCGGGGAGCTGTTTTTT	CASRRTRWASGELFF
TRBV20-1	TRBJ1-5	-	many	TGCAGTGCGAATACTTATAGCAATCAGCCCCAGCATTTT	CSANTYSNQPQHF
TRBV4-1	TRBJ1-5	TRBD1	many	TGCGCCAGCAGCGGGGGGACAGCAAGCAATCAGCCCCAGCATTTT	CASSGGTASNQPQHF
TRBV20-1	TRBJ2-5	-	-	TGCAGTGCCCGGGGTCCGGAGGAAACCCAGTACTTC	CSARGPEETQYF
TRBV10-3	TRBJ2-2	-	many	TGTGCCATCACCAGTGCGAACACCGGGGAGCTGTTTTTT	CAITSANTGELFF
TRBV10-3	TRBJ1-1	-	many	TGTGCCATCAGTGAGTCGAGGGTCTCAAACACTGAAGCTTTCTTT	CAISESRVSNTEAFF
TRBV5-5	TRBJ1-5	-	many	TGTGCCAGCAGCTTCCAGGCAGATCAGCCCCAGCATTTT	CASSFQADQPQHF
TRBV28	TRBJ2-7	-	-	TGTGCCAGCAGCCTCCCGGTCTCCTACGAGCAGTACTTC	CASSLPVSYEQYF
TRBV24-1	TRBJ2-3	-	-	TGTGCCACCAGTGCCAGGGGGCTAGCGGATAACACAGATACGCAGTATTTT	CATSARGLADNTDTQYF
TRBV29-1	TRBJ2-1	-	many	TGCAGCGTTGTGTTGTGGAATGAGCAGTTCTTC	CSVVLWNEQFF
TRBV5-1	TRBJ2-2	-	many	TGCGCCAGCGCCCTCAGGGGACCCACCGGGGAGCTGTTTTTT	CASALRGPTGELFF
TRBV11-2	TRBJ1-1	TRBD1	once	TGTGCCGGCAGCTCTAGGACAGGCATGAACACTGAAGCTTTCTTT	CAGSSRTGMNTEAFF
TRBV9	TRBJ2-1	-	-	TGTGCCAGCAGCGTAGGACCGGGACCCCCCTACAATGAGCAGTTCTTC	CASSVGPGPPYNEQFF
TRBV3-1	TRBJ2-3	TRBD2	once	TGTGCCAGCAGGAGACAAGCGGGAGCTGAAGATACGCAGTATTTT	CASRRQAGAEDTQYF
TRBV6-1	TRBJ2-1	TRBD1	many	TGTGCCAGCAGAAGCGGGACAGGGGGCAATGAGCAGTTCTTC	CASRSGTGGNEQFF
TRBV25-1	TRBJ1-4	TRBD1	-	TGTGCCAGCAGCCCGTCCGACAGGGGAGGGGAAAAACTGTTTTTT	CASSPSDRGGEKLFF
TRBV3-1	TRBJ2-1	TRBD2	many	TGTGCCAGCAGCCAAGACGGCGGGAGCTCCTACAATGAGCAGTTCTTC	CASSQDGGSSYNEQFF
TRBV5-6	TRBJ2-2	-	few	TGTGCCAGCAGCTTTACAGGAACCCGAAACACCGGGGAGCTGTTTTTT	CASSFTGTRNTGELFF
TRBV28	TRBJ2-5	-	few	TGTGCCAGCAGTTTATTCAGCAAAAGGGAAGAGACCCAGTACTTC	CASSLFSKREETQYF
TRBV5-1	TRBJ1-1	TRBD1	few	TGCGCCAGCAGCTTGGGGTCTCACAGGGGGCGGCACACTGAAGCTTTCTTT	CASSLGSHRGRHTEAFF
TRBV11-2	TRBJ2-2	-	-	TGTGCCAGCAGCTTTTTCCGACAGACCCCCGGGGAGCTGTTTTTT	CASSFFRQTPGELFF
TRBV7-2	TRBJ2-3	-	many	TGTGCCAGCAGCTTAATGACAGATACGCAGTATTTT	CASSLMTDTQYF
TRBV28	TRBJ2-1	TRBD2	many	TGTGCCAGCAGGAAGACTAGCGCCCACAATGAGCAGTTCTTC	CASRKTSAHNEQFF